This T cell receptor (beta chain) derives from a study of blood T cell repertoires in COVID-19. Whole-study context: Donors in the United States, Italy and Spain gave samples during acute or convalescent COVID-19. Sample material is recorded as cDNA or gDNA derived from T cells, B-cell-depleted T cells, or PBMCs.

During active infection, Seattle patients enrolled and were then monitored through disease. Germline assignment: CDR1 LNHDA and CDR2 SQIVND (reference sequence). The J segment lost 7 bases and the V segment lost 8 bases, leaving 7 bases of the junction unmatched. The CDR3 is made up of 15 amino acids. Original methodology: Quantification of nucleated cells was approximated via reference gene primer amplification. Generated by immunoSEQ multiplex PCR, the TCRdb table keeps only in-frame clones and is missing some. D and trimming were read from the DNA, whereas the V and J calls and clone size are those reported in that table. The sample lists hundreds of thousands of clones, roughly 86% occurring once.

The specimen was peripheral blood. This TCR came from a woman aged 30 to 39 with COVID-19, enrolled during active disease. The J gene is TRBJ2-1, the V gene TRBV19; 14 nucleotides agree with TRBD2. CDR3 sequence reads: CASARTSGGYNEQFF. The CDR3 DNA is TGTGCCAGTGCCCGGACTAGCGGGGGGTATAATGAGCAGTTCTTC.